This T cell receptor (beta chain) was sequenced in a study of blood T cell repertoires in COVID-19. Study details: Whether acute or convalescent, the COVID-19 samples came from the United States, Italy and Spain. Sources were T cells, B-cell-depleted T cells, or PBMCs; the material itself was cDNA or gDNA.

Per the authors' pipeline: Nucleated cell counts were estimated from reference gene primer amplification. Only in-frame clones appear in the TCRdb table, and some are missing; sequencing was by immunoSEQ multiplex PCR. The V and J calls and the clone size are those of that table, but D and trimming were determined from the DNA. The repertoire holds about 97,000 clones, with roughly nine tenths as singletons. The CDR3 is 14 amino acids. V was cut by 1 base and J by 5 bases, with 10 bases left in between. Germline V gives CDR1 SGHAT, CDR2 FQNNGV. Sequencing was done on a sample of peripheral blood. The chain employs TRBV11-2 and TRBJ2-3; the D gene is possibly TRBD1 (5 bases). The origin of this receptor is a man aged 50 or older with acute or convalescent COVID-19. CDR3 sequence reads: CASSLAPRVDTQYF. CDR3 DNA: TGTGCCAGCAGCTTAGCCCCCAGGGTAGATACGCAGTATTTT.